The clone carrying this T cell receptor beta chain has only a few counts. Its specificity is not known. The source of the sample is a study of blood T cells in healthy people across ages. Findings of the study overall: PBMCs that were unsorted prevented a conclusive naive versus antigen-experienced comparison.

A sample-barcoded 5' primer and a J-beta primer mix were used in a second PCR of about 7 to 11 cycles. From the 5' RACE reads, TCRdb called clonotypes with MiXCR, one entry per CDR3 protein. The table includes roughly 410,000 distinct CDR3 sequences, about half detected once. Donation came from healthy Caucasian individuals in Russia who were aged roughly 6 to 95. Germline V gives CDR1 SGDLS, CDR2 YYNGEE. The V end lost 4 bases, the J end lost 5 bases, and 17 bases lay between the germline ends. The CDR3 is 15 residues long. The chain uses TRBV9 and TRBJ2-3; D is unclear. This receptor was identified in a man in his sixties in good health. The source material was blood. CDR3: CASSPNIPTLDTQYF. The CDR3 DNA is TGTGCCAGCAGCCCCAACATCCCCACTTTAGATACGCAGTATTTT.